This T cell receptor (beta chain) came from a study of blood T cell repertoires in COVID-19. Study context: PBMCs, B-cell-depleted T cells, or T cells provided the cDNA or gDNA that made up the material.

TCRdb's table, derived via immunoSEQ multiplex PCR, lists solely in-frame clones and lacks some. The profile shows 150,000 to 200,000 clones, approximately 84% of them singletons. The CDR3 loop spans 16 amino acids. Between the trimmed V and J ends, which lost 1 base and 1 base, there was a span of 10 bases. CDR1 and CDR2 (germline): SGHVS, FNYEAQ. This clonotype originated in a woman older than 75 with acute or convalescent COVID-19. The chain couples TRBV7-6 to TRBJ2-2, with D perhaps matching TRBD1 (6 bases). Sequenced: peripheral blood. CDR3 sequence reads: CASSLVPRGNTGELFF. CDR3 DNA: TGTGCCAGCAGCTTAGTTCCCAGGGGGAACACCGGGGAGCTGTTTTTT.